The following is a TCR beta chain sequence with its context. Its antigen is still unknown. Clones were sequenced by immunoSEQ multiplex PCR, and TCRdb holds only the in-frame ones, with some missing. This table has under 60,000 clones, around 80% appearing once. This sample was taken from a study of T cell responses to AZD1222 COVID-19 vaccine. At the level of the study: Second-dose intervals near 4 or 12 weeks were combined. Study-level findings and limits: Two AZD1222 administrations were followed by greater Spike-specific TCR breadth and depth. Scientists sampled the repertoires only once the peak T cell response had passed.

The length of the CDR3 is 16 residues. CDR1 and CDR2 (germline): LNHNV, YYDKDF (reference sequence). With V trimmed by 0 bases and J by 5 bases, 8 bases remained unmatched. Source: peripheral blood, taken on day 0 of AZD1222 vaccination. The chain carries TRBV15 and TRBJ2-7; the match to TRBD2 covers 9 bases. The sequence derives from an adult in good health. CDR3 amino acids: CATSRDRRGGLNEQYF. The CDR3 DNA reads TGTGCCACCAGCAGAGATCGGCGGGGGGGCCTTAACGAGCAGTACTTC. Drawing the rest from reference TRBV15 and TRBJ2-7, the complete variable domain is DAMVIQNPRYQVTQFGKPVTLSCSQTLNHNVMYWYQQKSSQAPKLLFHYYDKDFNNEADTPDNFQSRRPNTSFCFLDIRSPGLGDTAMYLCATSRDRRGGLNEQYFGPGTRLTVT.